The TCR beta chain described here comes from a study of shared clonotypes between healthy human individuals. Study results and caveats: Clonotype sharing across a few donors was observed for around 5.1% of naive CD4 clonotypes.

In its sample, this clone was seen once. The target antigen is unknown. Other DNA sequences within the sample encode an identical CDR3. Data came from immunoSEQ multiplex PCR; TCRdb stores just in-frame clones and leaves some out. This table holds 2 million to 3 million clones, over 85% found once. The CDR3 is 13 residues long. V lost 3 bases and J lost 6; bases outside the gene matches: 0. Germline-derived CDR1 and CDR2 are KGHSH and LQKENI. Adults of Caucasian background living in Nashville, Tennessee made up all donors. This chain links TRBV18 with TRBJ2-7; TRBD2 matches at 12 bases. The receptor was derived from a man aged 18-30 years in good health. Some clones in this sample may be carry-over from other donors' samples. The sample consisted of naive CD4+ T cells from PBMCs. The subset denotes: CD45RA+ positively selected. CDR3 nucleotide sequence: TGTGCCAGCTCACCGGGACTAGCGGGCGAGCAGTACTTC. As protein: CASSPGLAGEQYF.